This TCR beta chain derives from a study of immune evolution from preneoplasia to lung adenocarcinoma. V lost 6 bases and J 8 bases, leaving 11 bases between the germline ends. Germline CDR1 MNHEY, CDR2 SVGAGI. The CDR3 runs 12 residues. Assay: immunoSEQ multiplex PCR; the TCRdb copy retains only in-frame clones and omits some. The table lists thousands of clones, around 80% of them singletons. Study-level findings and limits: Later-stage lesions seemingly showed higher T cell density and diversity than normal lung. Top clone frequencies peaked in normal lung, apparently declining through invasive adenocarcinoma.

Note on this clone: Antigen unknown.

This receptor was obtained from a person aged 55-79 years with lung adenocarcinoma. Sequencing input: FFPE lung adenocarcinoma in situ tissue. The chain combines TRBV6-5 with TRBJ2-4; D gene unclear. In DNA, the CDR3 is TGTGCCAGCAGCAACGGACGGCACATTCAGTACTTC. This encodes CASSNGRHIQYF.